These 13 T cell receptor beta chains share one sample of origin, sequenced in a study of control samples from healthy donors and cancer patients. The repertoire was sequenced with immunoSEQ multiplex PCR; TCRdb's copy has only in-frame clones and lacks some. This sample carries around 80,000 clones, about 88% of them seen once, and the ten largest clones take around 5.7%. Sequenced material: blood. The receptors stem from a woman aged 45-65 years in good health.

The chain joins TRBV9 to TRBJ1-4; 8 positions match TRBD1. Germline CDR1 SGDLS, CDR2 YYNGEE. CDR3 size: 18 residues. Trimming took 3 bases from V and 7 from J; bases not matched to a gene: 17. This chain's CDR3 is CASSGGGQAIEFGEKLFF. The CDR3 nucleotides read TGTGCCAGCAGCGGAGGGGGACAGGCCATAGAGTTTGGTGAAAAACTGTTTTTT.

This clone was recorded once. The genes are TRBV7-2 and TRBJ1-6; D is unresolved. The V gene's germline CDR1 is SGHTA and CDR2 FQGNSA. V lost 2 bases and J 10 bases, leaving 6 bases between the germline ends. The CDR3 contains 12 residues. CDR3 nucleotides: TGTGCCAGCAGCTTATTACAGTCACCCCTCCACTTT. Translation: CASSLLQSPLHF.

This clone was seen just once. The CDR3 here is CASSLRGENGYTF. The CDR3 nucleotides read TGTGCCAGCAGTCTGAGGGGTGAGAATGGCTACACCTTC. The chain carries TRBV6-5 and TRBJ1-2; tentatively, D is TRBD1 (5 bases). V was shortened by 5 bases and J by 6 bases, with 13 bases between the two germline ends. The CDR3 is made up of 13 amino acids. The germline gives CDR1 MNHEY, CDR2 SVGAGI.

The rearrangement joins TRBV5-1 to TRBJ1-1; D unclear. The germline V and J ends were trimmed by 6 bases and 4 bases, with 16 bases remaining between them. The CDR3 extends over 14 amino acids. Looked up from germline, CDR1 is SGHRS and CDR2 is YFSETQ. CDR3 protein: CASTLRPAGTEAFF. The CDR3 DNA is TGCGCCAGCACCTTACGGCCGGCGGGCACTGAAGCTTTCTTT.

The genes are TRBV12-3 or TRBV12-4 and TRBJ2-1; D possibly corresponds to TRBD2 (7 bases). The CDR3 spans 13 residues. Between the trimmed V and J ends, which lost 6 bases and 10 bases, there was a span of 16 bases. CDR3 protein: CASSPAGAREQFF. In nucleotides, the CDR3 is TGTGCCAGCAGCCCCGCGGGGGCTAGGGAGCAGTTCTTC.

The V and J genes are TRBV27 and TRBJ1-5, with unresolved D. There are 12 residues in the CDR3. Germline CDR1 MNHEY, CDR2 SMNVEV (reference sequence). V gave up 6 bases and J gave up 8 bases, with 11 bases separating them. CDR3 DNA: TGTGCCAGCAGAAACGGCTTCGAGCCCCAGCATTTT. Its protein product is CASRNGFEPQHF.

This chain connects TRBV30 to TRBJ1-1; TRBD1 is a possible D gene (5 bases). Germline V gives CDR1 GTSNPN, CDR2 SVGIG (reference sequence). The CDR3 has 13 residues. V was trimmed by 2 bases and J by 7 bases, leaving 14 bases between them. The CDR3: CAWSPNPGGEAFF. The CDR3 DNA reads TGTGCCTGGAGTCCTAACCCCGGGGGTGAAGCTTTCTTT.

A word on this clone: The same CDR3 is also encoded by other DNA sequences in this sample. V usage is TRBV3-1 (or the pseudogene TRBV3-2) and J usage is TRBJ2-7, with a possible D match to TRBD2 (5 bases). The V end was cut by 2 bases, the J end by 7 bases, with 15 bases between. CDR1 and CDR2 (germline): LGHDT, YNNKEL (reference sequence). The CDR3 loop spans 14 amino acids. CDR3 sequence (DNA): TGTGCCAGCAGCCAAAGCCAGCGAGCGGATGAGCAGTACTTC. Protein sequence: CASSQSQRADEQYF.

This clone appeared a few times. The chain has TRBV5-1 and TRBJ1-1; D gene ambiguous. The CDR3 is 16 amino acids. V dropped 0 bases and J dropped 0 bases, with 12 bases sitting between them. Per germline, CDR1 SGHRS and CDR2 YFSETQ. CDR3 protein: CASSLVGGRLNTEAFF. The CDR3 DNA is TGCGCCAGCAGCTTGGTAGGTGGCAGGTTGAACACTGAAGCTTTCTTT.

The J gene is TRBJ1-5, the V gene TRBV12-3 or TRBV12-4; D may be TRBD1 (6 bases). The CDR3 is made up of 12 amino acids. The V end lost 6 bases, the J end lost 10 bases, and 13 bases lay between the germline ends. The CDR3 sequence: CASSRTASPQHF. CDR3 nucleotides: TGTGCCAGCAGCCGGACAGCTAGCCCCCAGCATTTT.

This chain uses TRBV6-2 or TRBV6-3 with TRBJ2-1, with D possibly matching TRBD1 (6 bases). The germline CDR1 and CDR2 sequences are MNHEY and SVGEGT. Trimming took 3 bases from V and 8 from J, leaving 11 bases between them. The length of the CDR3 is 13 residues. The chain's CDR3 is CASSYTGIHEQFF. CDR3 nucleotides: TGTGCCAGCAGTTATACAGGGATCCATGAGCAGTTCTTC.

This clone was counted between two and nine times. V gene TRBV10-3 combines with J gene TRBJ2-2, with 7 bases matching TRBD1. The V gene end was trimmed by 8 bases and the J gene end by 4 bases; junction bases not matched to a gene: 1. Germline V gives CDR1 ENHRY, CDR2 SYGVKD. CDR3 size: 12 residues. This chain's CDR3 is CAIGTATGELFF. The CDR3 DNA reads as TGTGCCATCGGGACAGCCACCGGGGAGCTGTTTTTT.

The rearrangement joins TRBV7-6 to TRBJ2-1; TRBD2 aligns across 11 bases. Germline CDR1 and CDR2: SGHVS and FNYEAQ. The junction had 6 bases not matched to a gene; V was cut back by 4 bases and J by 4 bases. The CDR3 extends over 16 amino acids. For the CDR3, the DNA is TGTGCCAGCAGCTCCAACTTAGCGGGGGGGTACAATGAGCAGTTCTTC. As protein: CASSSNLAGGYNEQFF.